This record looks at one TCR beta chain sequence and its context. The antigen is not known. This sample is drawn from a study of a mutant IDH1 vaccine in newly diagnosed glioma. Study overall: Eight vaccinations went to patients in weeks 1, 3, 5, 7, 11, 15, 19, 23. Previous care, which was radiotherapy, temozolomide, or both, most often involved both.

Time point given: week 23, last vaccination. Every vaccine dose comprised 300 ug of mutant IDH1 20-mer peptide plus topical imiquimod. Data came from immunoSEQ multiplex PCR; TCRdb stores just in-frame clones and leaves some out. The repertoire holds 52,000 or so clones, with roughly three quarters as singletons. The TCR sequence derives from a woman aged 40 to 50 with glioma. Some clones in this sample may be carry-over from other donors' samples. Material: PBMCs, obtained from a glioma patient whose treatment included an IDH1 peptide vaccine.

CDR3 residues: CASSESPADGELFF. CDR3 nucleotides: TGCGCCAGCAGTGAGTCCCCCGCCGACGGGGAGCTGTTTTTT. This chain joins TRBV10-1 and TRBJ2-2; the D is unclear. The V end lost 0 bases, the J end lost 7 bases, and 9 bases lay between the germline ends. This CDR3 has 14 amino acids. The germline V gene encodes CDR1 WNHNN and CDR2 SYGVQD (reference sequence).